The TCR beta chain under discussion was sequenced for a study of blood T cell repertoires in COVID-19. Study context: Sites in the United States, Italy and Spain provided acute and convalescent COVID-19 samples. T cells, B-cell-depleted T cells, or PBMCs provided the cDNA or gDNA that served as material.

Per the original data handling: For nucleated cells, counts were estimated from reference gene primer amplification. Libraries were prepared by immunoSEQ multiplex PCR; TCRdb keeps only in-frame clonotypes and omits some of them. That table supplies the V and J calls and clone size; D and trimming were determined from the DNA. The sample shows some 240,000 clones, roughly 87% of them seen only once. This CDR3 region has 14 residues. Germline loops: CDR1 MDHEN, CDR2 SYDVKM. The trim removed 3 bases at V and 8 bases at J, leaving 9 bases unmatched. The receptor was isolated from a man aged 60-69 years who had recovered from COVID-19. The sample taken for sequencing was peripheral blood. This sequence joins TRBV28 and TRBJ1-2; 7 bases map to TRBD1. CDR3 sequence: CASSLSGDSRGYTF. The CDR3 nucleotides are TGTGCCAGCAGTTTGTCAGGGGACAGTAGGGGCTACACCTTC.